These 29 T cell receptor beta chains share one sample of origin, sequenced in a study of shared clonotypes between healthy human individuals. The assay was immunoSEQ multiplex PCR, and TCRdb's table has in-frame clones only and misses some. The repertoire holds about 2,500,000 clones, with around nine tenths as singletons. The sequenced sample consisted of naive CD4+ T cells sorted from blood. Subset noted: CD45RA+ positively selected. These receptors originate from a man between 18 and 29 years old in good health.

The chain employs TRBV28 and TRBJ1-1; D is possibly TRBD1 (5 bases). Germline assignment: CDR1 MDHEN and CDR2 SYDVKM. Trimming took off 1 base at V and 1 base at J, with 7 bases between the two ends. CDR3 size: 14 residues. The CDR3 region has the DNA TGTGCCAGCAGTTTATCCCAGGGGAACACTGAAGCTTTCTTT. Translation gives CASSLSQGNTEAFF.

In DNA form, the CDR3 reads TGTGCCAGTAGAGACAGGGCTTGGACTAATTCACCCCTCCACTTT. Its protein is CASRDRAWTNSPLHF. The chain has TRBV19 and TRBJ1-6, with 7 bases lining up with TRBD1. The V gene end was trimmed by 6 bases and the J gene end by 6 bases; junction bases not matched to a gene: 8. There are 15 residues in the CDR3. Germline CDR1 LNHDA, CDR2 SQIVND (reference sequence).

The rearrangement links TRBV5-1 to TRBJ2-2; weak D call: TRBD1 (6 bases). Germline CDR1 SGHRS, CDR2 YFSETQ. V lost 3 bases, J lost 6 bases, and 18 bases lay in between. The CDR3 runs 16 residues. In DNA form, the CDR3 reads TGCGCCAGCAGCTGGGGATATACAGGGACGGCCGGGGAGCTGTTTTTT. Encoded protein: CASSWGYTGTAGELFF. Full variable domain (rest looked up from reference TRBV5-1 and TRBJ2-2): KAGVTQTPRYLIKTRGQQVTLSCSPISGHRSVSWYQQTPGQGLQFLFEYFSETQRNKGNFPGRFSGRQFSNSRSEMNVSTLELGDSALYLCASSWGYTGTAGELFFGEGSRLTVL.

Here the CDR3 reads CAYRRRIGETQYF. CDR3 nucleotide sequence: TGCGCCTATCGGAGGAGGATAGGGGAGACCCAGTACTTC. The chain uses TRBV23-1 and TRBJ2-5, with a weak D call TRBD2 (5 bases). TRBV23-1 is an open reading frame whose function is uncertain. V was shortened by 11 bases and J by 5 bases, with 18 bases between the two germline ends. The CDR3 has 13 amino acids.

In this sample, this clone turned up once. The chain combines TRBV10-2 with TRBJ2-5, with a tentative D call TRBD2 (6 bases). The J call may be faulty, since TRBJ2-7 better matches the DNA end. The CDR3 runs to 13 residues. Germline lookup yields CDR1 WSHSY and CDR2 SAAADI. CDR3 DNA sequence: TGCGCCACCAATGCGGGGACCACCTACGAGCAGTACTTC. This gives the protein CATNAGTTYEQYF.

The chain recombines TRBV5-1 with TRBJ2-5, with D maybe TRBD2 (6 bases). The V end was cut by 4 bases, the J end by 4 bases, with 17 bases between. This CDR3 spans 15 amino acids. CDR1 and CDR2 (germline): SGHRS, YFSETQ. The CDR3: CASSAFTGSRETQYF. DNA for the CDR3: TGCGCCAGCAGCGCATTCACCGGGAGCAGAGAGACCCAGTACTTC.

Comment on this clone: The sample carries other DNA sequences with the same CDR3. J is TRBJ2-3 and V is TRBV7-2; no clear D gene. V dropped 3 bases and J dropped 6 bases, with 7 bases sitting between them. Germline V gives CDR1 SGHTA, CDR2 FQGNSA. The CDR3 has 12 residues. This CDR3 is CASSLYRDTQYF. CDR3 in DNA: TGTGCCAGCAGCTTGTACCGGGATACGCAGTATTTT.

The V gene is TRBV5-1, the J gene TRBJ2-7, with D possibly called TRBD1 or TRBD2 (6 bases each). Germline V gives CDR1 SGHRS, CDR2 YFSETQ. The CDR3 loop spans 15 amino acids. V lost 4 bases and J lost 3, with 17 bases in between. CDR3 coding DNA: TGCGCCAGCAGCAGGACAGTGGGAGGTAACTACGAGCAGTACTTC. It translates to CASSRTVGGNYEQYF.

V gene TRBV30 combines with J gene TRBJ2-2; 7 nucleotides line up with TRBD2. CDR3 length: 14 amino acids. Germline lookup yields CDR1 GTSNPN and CDR2 SVGIG (reference sequence). V lost 2 bases to trimming and J lost 6 bases; unmatched junction nucleotides: 6. The CDR3 is CAWSPLAGAGELFF. CDR3 sequence (DNA): TGTGCCTGGAGTCCCCTCGCGGGAGCCGGGGAGCTGTTTTTT.

The J gene is TRBJ2-5, the V gene TRBV4-2; D is unclear. The CDR3 length is 13 residues. V lost 0 bases and J 0 bases, leaving 2 bases between the germline ends. CDR1 and CDR2 from the germline V gene are LGHNA and YNFKEQ. CDR3 sequence reads: CASSQDHQETQYF. In DNA, the CDR3 is TGTGCCAGCAGCCAAGATCACCAAGAGACCCAGTACTTC.

The chain recombines TRBV15 with TRBJ2-2, with no clear D. V was shortened by 3 bases and J by 7 bases, with 6 bases between the two germline ends. From germline, CDR1 is LNHNV and CDR2 YYDKDF (reference sequence). CDR3 length: 12 residues. The CDR3 is CATSRVDGELFF. Written as DNA, the CDR3 is TGTGCCACCAGCAGGGTGGACGGGGAGCTGTTTTTT.

J is TRBJ2-5 and V is TRBV5-6; D may correspond to TRBD1 or TRBD2 (5 bases each). Germline CDR1 and CDR2: SGHDT and YYEEEE. V was pared by 4 bases and J by 1 base, with 11 bases between. This CDR3 has 14 amino acids. The CDR3 loop reads CASSQPGPQETQYF. In DNA, the CDR3 is TGTGCCAGCAGCCAACCGGGACCCCAAGAGACCCAGTACTTC.

The chain recombines TRBV9 with TRBJ2-1, with TRBD2 matching 8 bases. This CDR3 contains 17 residues. The trim removed 3 bases at V and 8 bases at J, leaving 16 bases unmatched. Germline CDR1 is SGDLS and CDR2 is YYNGEE. The CDR3 spells CASSARLASGFIYEQFF. The CDR3 nucleotides read TGTGCCAGCAGCGCGCGCCTGGCTAGCGGGTTCATCTATGAGCAGTTCTTC.

In DNA, the CDR3 is TGTGCCAGAGGGCCATCGAGCGGGGGGGAAGATACGCAGTATTTT. This translates into CARGPSSGGEDTQYF. The gene calls are TRBV11-2 and TRBJ2-3; 10 positions match TRBD2. This CDR3 is 15 amino acids long. Unmatched junction bases numbered 11, after V lost 9 bases and J lost 5 bases. Germline CDR1 reads SGHAT; CDR2 reads FQNNGV.

The chain combines TRBV25-1 with TRBJ1-2; no definite D call. Germline V gene data show CDR1 as MGHDK and CDR2 as SYGVNS. The CDR3 sequence is 11 residues long. V was cut by 4 bases and J by 3 bases, with 3 bases left in between. CDR3 sequence reads: CASSADYGYTF. The CDR3 nucleotides read TGTGCCAGCAGTGCAGACTATGGCTACACCTTC.

CDR3 protein: CASSFSRTGGELFF. CDR3 in DNA: TGTGCCAGCAGTTTCTCTCGAACGGGCGGGGAGCTGTTTTTT. The chain is built from TRBV7-9 and TRBJ2-2; no clear D. The CDR3 has 14 residues. Looked up from germline, CDR1 is SEHNR and CDR2 is FQNEAQ (reference sequence). V lost 6 bases and J 7 bases, leaving 15 bases between the germline ends.

The chain uses TRBV7-9 and TRBJ1-1; D not resolved. This CDR3 is 13 amino acids long. Germline CDR1 SEHNR, CDR2 FQNEAQ (reference sequence). V gave up 2 bases and J gave up 3 bases, with 7 bases separating them. In DNA, the CDR3 is TGTGCCAGCAGCTTAAACCCTTACACTGAAGCTTTCTTT. It specifies CASSLNPYTEAFF.

The rearrangement joins TRBV19 to TRBJ2-7; 11 bases align to TRBD2. The CDR3 runs 15 residues. Trimming removed 5 bases from V and 4 bases from J; junction bases left unmatched: 7. Germline CDR1 reads LNHDA; CDR2 reads SQIVND (reference sequence). The CDR3 spells CASSGGTSGGYEQYF. CDR3 nucleotide sequence: TGTGCCAGTAGTGGCGGGACTAGCGGAGGTTACGAGCAGTACTTC. The full variable domain, rest sourced from reference TRBV19 and TRBJ2-7, is DGGITQSPKYLFRKEGQNVTLSCEQNLNHDAMYWYRQDPGQGLRLIYYSQIVNDFQKGDIAEGYSVSREKKESFPLTVTSAQKNPTAFYLCASSGGTSGGYEQYFGPGTRLTVT.

The chain carries TRBV28 and TRBJ2-6; D possibly corresponds to TRBD2 (6 bases). CDR3 length equals 14 residues. The V end lost 6 bases, the J end lost 4 bases, and 10 bases lay between the germline ends. CDR1 is MDHEN and CDR2 is SYDVKM in the germline V gene. The CDR3 coding sequence is TGTGCCAGCAGGGGAGCGGGCGGGGCCAACGTCCTGACTTTC. This encodes CASRGAGGANVLTF.

This clone is a singleton in its sample. The chain recombines TRBV5-6 with TRBJ2-3; D might be TRBD2 (6 bases). The CDR3 totals 13 residues. Germline V gives CDR1 SGHDT, CDR2 YYEEEE. The V end was cut by 4 bases, the J end by 15 bases, with 21 bases between. CDR3 region: CASSPSGGLGVYF. The CDR3 DNA reads TGTGCCAGCAGCCCAAGTGGGGGACTCGGGGTTTATTTT.

The genes are TRBV2 and TRBJ2-1; D remains ambiguous. Germline lookup yields CDR1 SNHLY and CDR2 FYNNEI. Trimming removed 5 bases from V and 10 bases from J, with 9 bases in between. The CDR3 covers 11 residues. The CDR3 DNA sequence: TGTGCCAGCAGTCGCCGCTTGGAGCAGTTCTTC. Translation gives CASSRRLEQFF.

DNA for the CDR3: TGTGCCAGTAGTCCGACAGGTTCAATCAATTCGGGCTACACCTTC. Its protein product is CASSPTGSINSGYTF. This chain links TRBV19 with TRBJ1-2; tentative D call: TRBD1 (6 bases). CDR1 and CDR2 (germline): LNHDA, SQIVND (reference sequence). V lost 5 bases and J lost 8, with 21 bases in between. The CDR3 sequence is 15 residues long.

The V and J genes are TRBV6-5 and TRBJ1-1; TRBD1 agrees at 8 bases. Germline CDR1 is MNHEY and CDR2 is SVGAGI. V trimming: 5 bases; J trimming: 7 bases; junction bases outside the gene matches: 6. The CDR3 totals 13 residues. The CDR3 DNA sequence: TGTGCCAGCAGTAGACAGGGGCTTAGTGAAGCTTTCTTT. Its translation is CASSRQGLSEAFF.

V and J are TRBV11-3 and TRBJ2-1; 10 bases are shared with TRBD1. The CDR3 extends over 15 amino acids. J gave up 4 bases and V 5 bases, and 5 bases lay outside the gene matches. Germline-derived CDR1 and CDR2 are SGHNT and YENEEA. The CDR3 here is CASSVRDRGYNEQFF. The CDR3 DNA sequence: TGTGCCAGCAGCGTCAGGGACAGGGGTTACAATGAGCAGTTCTTC.

The V and J genes are TRBV15 and TRBJ2-7; maybe TRBD1 (6 bases). CDR3 size: 16 residues. V was shortened by 0 bases and J by 6 bases, with 18 bases between the two germline ends. Germline values: CDR1 LNHNV, CDR2 YYDKDF (reference sequence). In nucleotides, the CDR3 is TGTGCCACCAGCAGAGAGGGGAGTGGACAGTCTTCCGAGCAGTACTTC. As protein: CATSREGSGQSSEQYF.

The chain uses TRBV20-1 and TRBJ1-2; D is ambiguous. V lost 7 bases, J lost 13 bases, and 16 bases lay in between. The germline V gene encodes CDR1 DFQATT and CDR2 SNEGSKA (reference sequence). The CDR3 spans 10 residues. CDR3 DNA sequence: TGCAGTGTTAGGAACAACGGTTGCACCTTC. Translated: CSVRNNGCTF.

With regard to this clone: The same CDR3 also results from other DNA sequences found in this sample. This rearrangement joins TRBV11-2 to TRBJ2-1; 12 positions agree with TRBD2. Trimming removed 3 bases from V and 5 bases from J; junction bases left unmatched: 2. The CDR3 spans 15 residues. Germline V gene data show CDR1 as SGHAT and CDR2 as FQNNGV. CDR3 sequence: CASSFTSGGHNEQFF. For the CDR3, the DNA is TGTGCCAGCAGCTTCACTAGCGGGGGGCACAATGAGCAGTTCTTC. Variable domain in full (rest from reference TRBV11-2 and TRBJ2-1): EAGVAQSPRYKIIEKRQSVAFWCNPISGHATLYWYQQILGQGPKLLIQFQNNGVVDDSQLPKDRFSAERLKGVDSTLKIQPAKLEDSAVYLCASSFTSGGHNEQFFGPGTRLTVL.

The gene calls are TRBV9 and TRBJ2-1; the match to TRBD2 covers 10 bases. CDR1 and CDR2 (germline): SGDLS, YYNGEE. CDR3 length: 18 residues. The V gene end was trimmed by 0 bases and the J gene end by 5 bases; junction bases not matched to a gene: 11. This CDR3 reads CASSVGLLGTSADNEQFF. The CDR3 nucleotides read TGTGCCAGCAGCGTAGGGTTGTTGGGGACTAGCGCTGACAATGAGCAGTTCTTC.

This clone was recorded once. Other DNA sequences in this specimen translate into the identical CDR3. The rearrangement links TRBV27 to TRBJ2-3, with 9 bases lining up with TRBD2. Germline assignment: CDR1 MNHEY and CDR2 SMNVEV (reference sequence). The CDR3 totals 15 residues. Germline trimming cut 6 bases from V and 3 bases from J; bases unmatched to any gene: 7. The CDR3 region has the DNA TGTGCCAGCAGCCTTAGCGGGGGAAGGACAGATACGCAGTATTTT. Residues: CASSLSGGRTDTQYF.